These 4 T cell receptor beta chains were all obtained from the same sample, sequenced in a study of blood T cell repertoires in COVID-19. Produced via immunoSEQ multiplex PCR; TCRdb's table is partial and in-frame only. The sample has about 370,000 clones; roughly 90% are singletons. The source material was peripheral blood. These receptors were taken from a woman aged 30 to 39 with COVID-19, enrolled during active disease.

V and J are TRBV14 and TRBJ2-4; 8 bases align to TRBD1. V shed 1 base and J 0 bases; nucleotides not matched to a gene: 11. This CDR3 spans 19 amino acids. Per germline, CDR1 SGHDN and CDR2 FVKESK. CDR3 sequence reads: CASSQGIRRTGLAKNIQYF. The DNA of the CDR3 is TGTGCCAGCAGCCAAGGGATTCGGAGGACAGGGTTAGCCAAAAACATTCAGTACTTC.

The genes are TRBV7-2 and TRBJ2-7, with D unclear. Trimming took 5 bases from V and 3 from J, leaving 5 bases between them. Germline CDR1 and CDR2: SGHTA and FQGNSA. This CDR3 is built from 11 residues. The CDR3 coding sequence is TGTGCCAGCAGCCCCCTCTACGAGCAGTACTTC. Its protein product is CASSPLYEQYF.

The chain recombines TRBV11-2 with TRBJ2-7; a weak D match, TRBD1 (6 bases). V shed 1 base and J shed 6 bases, with 7 bases lying between them. The CDR3 spans 12 residues. Germline values: CDR1 SGHAT, CDR2 FQNNGV. DNA for the CDR3: TGTGCCAGCAGCTTAGGAGGGGGCGAGCAGTACTTC. Translation gives CASSLGGGEQYF.

The chain joins TRBV15 to TRBJ1-1, with 9 bases fitting TRBD1. Germline V CDR1 and CDR2: LNHNV, YYDKDF (reference sequence). The CDR3 runs to 15 residues. J was trimmed by 5 bases and V by 4 bases; bases with no gene match: 8. The CDR3 DNA reads as TGTGCCACCAGCAAGGAGGACAGGGGTGGGACTGAAGCTTTCTTT. As protein: CATSKEDRGGTEAFF.